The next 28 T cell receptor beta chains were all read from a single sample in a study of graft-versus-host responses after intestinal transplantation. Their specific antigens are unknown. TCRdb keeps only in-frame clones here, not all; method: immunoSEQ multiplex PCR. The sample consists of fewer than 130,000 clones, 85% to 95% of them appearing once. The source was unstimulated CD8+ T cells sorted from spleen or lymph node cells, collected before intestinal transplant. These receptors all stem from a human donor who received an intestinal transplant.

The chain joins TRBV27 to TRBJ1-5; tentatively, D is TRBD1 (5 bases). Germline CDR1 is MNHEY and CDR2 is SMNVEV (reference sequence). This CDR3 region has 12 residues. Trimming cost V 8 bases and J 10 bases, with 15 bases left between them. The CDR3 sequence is CASGDGAGPQHF. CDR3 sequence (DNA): TGTGCCAGCGGGGACGGTGCGGGACCCCAGCATTTT.

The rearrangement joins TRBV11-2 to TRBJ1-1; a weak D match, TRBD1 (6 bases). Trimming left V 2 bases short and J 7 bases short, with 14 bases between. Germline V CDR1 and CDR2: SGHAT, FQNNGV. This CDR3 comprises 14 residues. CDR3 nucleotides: TGTGCCAGCAGCTTAACAAGGACAGAGGTTGAAGCTTTCTTT. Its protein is CASSLTRTEVEAFF.

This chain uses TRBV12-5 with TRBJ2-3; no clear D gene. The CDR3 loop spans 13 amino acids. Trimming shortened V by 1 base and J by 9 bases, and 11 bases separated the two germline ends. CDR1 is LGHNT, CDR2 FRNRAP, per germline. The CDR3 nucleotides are TGTGCTAGTGGTTTGGGAGCCGTAAACACGCAGTATTTT. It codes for CASGLGAVNTQYF. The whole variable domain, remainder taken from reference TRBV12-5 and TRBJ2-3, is DARVTQTPRHKVTEMGQEVTMRCQPILGHNTVFWYRQTMMQGLELLAYFRNRAPLDDSGMPKDRFSAEMPDATLATLKIQPSEPRDSAVYFCASGLGAVNTQYFGPGTRLTVL.

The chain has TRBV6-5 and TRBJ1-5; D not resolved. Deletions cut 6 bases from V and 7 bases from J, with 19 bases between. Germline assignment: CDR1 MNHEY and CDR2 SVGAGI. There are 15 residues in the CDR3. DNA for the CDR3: TGTGCCAGCAGCAACCGGGTCGGACTCGGACAGCCCCAGCATTTT. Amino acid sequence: CASSNRVGLGQPQHF.

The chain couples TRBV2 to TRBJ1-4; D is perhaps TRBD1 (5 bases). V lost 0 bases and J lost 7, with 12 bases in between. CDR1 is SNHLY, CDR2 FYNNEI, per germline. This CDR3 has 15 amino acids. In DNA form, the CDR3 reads TGTGCCAGCAGTGAAGCTGGGGGGTGGGGTGAAAAACTGTTTTTT. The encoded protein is CASSEAGGWGEKLFF.

The CDR3 region is CASSEVQGTGELFF. CDR3 in DNA: TGTGCCAGCAGTGAAGTCCAGGGAACCGGGGAGCTGTTTTTT. The chain recombines TRBV2 with TRBJ2-2; weak D call: TRBD1 (5 bases). Germline V CDR1 and CDR2: SNHLY, FYNNEI. V shed 1 base and J shed 5 bases, with 8 bases lying between them. This CDR3 has 14 residues.

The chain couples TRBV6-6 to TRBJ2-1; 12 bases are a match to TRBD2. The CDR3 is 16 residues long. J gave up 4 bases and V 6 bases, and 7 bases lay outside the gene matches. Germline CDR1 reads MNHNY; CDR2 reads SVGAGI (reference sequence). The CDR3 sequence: CASSPLTSGRYNEQFF. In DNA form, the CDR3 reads TGTGCCAGCAGCCCTCTGACTAGCGGGAGATACAATGAGCAGTTCTTC.

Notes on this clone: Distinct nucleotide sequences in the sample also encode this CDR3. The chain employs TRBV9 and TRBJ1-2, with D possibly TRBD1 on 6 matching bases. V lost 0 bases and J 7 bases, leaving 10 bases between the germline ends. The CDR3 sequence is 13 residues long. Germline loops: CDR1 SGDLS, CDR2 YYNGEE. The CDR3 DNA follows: TGTGCCAGCAGCGTAGGAGGGGGTAGTGGCTACACCTTC. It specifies CASSVGGGSGYTF.

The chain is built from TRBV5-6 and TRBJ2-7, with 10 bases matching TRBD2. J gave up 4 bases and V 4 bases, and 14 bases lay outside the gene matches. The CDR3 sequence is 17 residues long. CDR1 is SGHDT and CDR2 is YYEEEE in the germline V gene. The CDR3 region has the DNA TGTGCCAGCAGCGCGATCTCCGGGCCTAGCGGGAGTTACGAGCAGTACTTC. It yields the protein CASSAISGPSGSYEQYF.

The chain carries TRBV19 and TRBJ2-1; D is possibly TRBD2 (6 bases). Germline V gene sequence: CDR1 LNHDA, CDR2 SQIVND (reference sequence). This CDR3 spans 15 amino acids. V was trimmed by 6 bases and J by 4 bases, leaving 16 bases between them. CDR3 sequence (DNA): TGTGCCAGTAGCCGATATAGCGGAGAGTACAATGAGCAGTTCTTC. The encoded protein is CASSRYSGEYNEQFF. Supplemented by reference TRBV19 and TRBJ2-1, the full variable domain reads DGGITQSPKYLFRKEGQNVTLSCEQNLNHDAMYWYRQDPGQGLRLIYYSQIVNDFQKGDIAEGYSVSREKKESFPLTVTSAQKNPTAFYLCASSRYSGEYNEQFFGPGTRLTVL.

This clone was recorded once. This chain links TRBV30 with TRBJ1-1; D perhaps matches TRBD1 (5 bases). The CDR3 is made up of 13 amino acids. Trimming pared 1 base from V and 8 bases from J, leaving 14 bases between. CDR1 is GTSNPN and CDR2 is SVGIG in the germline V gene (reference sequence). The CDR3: CAWSAPWGREAFF. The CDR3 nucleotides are TGTGCCTGGAGTGCCCCTTGGGGCAGGGAAGCTTTCTTT.

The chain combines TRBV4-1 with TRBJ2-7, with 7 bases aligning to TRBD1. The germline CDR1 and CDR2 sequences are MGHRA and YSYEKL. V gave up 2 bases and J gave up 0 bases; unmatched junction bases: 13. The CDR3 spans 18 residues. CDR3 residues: CASSQILKTGSSSYEQYF. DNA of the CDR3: TGCGCCAGCAGCCAAATCCTAAAGACAGGGAGTAGCTCCTACGAGCAGTACTTC.

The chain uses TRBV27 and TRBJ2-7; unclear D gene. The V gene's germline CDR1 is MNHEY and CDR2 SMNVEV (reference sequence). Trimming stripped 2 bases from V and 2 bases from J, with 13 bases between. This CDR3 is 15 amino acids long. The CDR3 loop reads CASSLTGQLTYEQYF. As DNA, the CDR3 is TGTGCCAGCAGTTTAACCGGGCAGCTTACCTACGAGCAGTACTTC.

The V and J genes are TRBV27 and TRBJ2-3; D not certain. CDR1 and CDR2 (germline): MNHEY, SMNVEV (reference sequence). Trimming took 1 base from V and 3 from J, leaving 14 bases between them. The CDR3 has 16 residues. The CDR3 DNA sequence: TGTGCCAGCAGTTTATGGGTAGATGTGGGTACAGATACGCAGTATTTT. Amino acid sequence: CASSLWVDVGTDTQYF.

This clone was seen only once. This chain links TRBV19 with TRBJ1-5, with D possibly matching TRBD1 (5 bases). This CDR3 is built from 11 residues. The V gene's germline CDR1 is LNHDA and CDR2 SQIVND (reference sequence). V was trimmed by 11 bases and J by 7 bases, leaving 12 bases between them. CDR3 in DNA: TGTGCCGGGGGGGGATACCAGCCCCAGCATTTT. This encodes CAGGGYQPQHF.

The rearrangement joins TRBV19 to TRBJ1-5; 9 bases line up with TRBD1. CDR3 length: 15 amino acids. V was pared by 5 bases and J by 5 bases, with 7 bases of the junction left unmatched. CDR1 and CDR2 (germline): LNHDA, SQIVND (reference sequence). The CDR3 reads CASSPWTGADQPQHF. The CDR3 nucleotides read TGTGCCAGTAGTCCGTGGACAGGGGCCGATCAGCCCCAGCATTTT.

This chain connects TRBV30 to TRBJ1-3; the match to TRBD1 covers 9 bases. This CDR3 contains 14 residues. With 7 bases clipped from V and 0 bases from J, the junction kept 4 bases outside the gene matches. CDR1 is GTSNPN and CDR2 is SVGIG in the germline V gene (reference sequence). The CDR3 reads CASPTGGSGNTIYF. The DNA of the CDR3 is TGTGCCTCCCCGACAGGGGGCTCTGGAAACACCATATATTTT. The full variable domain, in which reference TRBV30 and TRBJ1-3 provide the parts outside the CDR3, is SQTIHQWPATLVQPVGSPLSLECTVEGTSNPNLYWYRQAAGRGLQLLFYSVGIGQISSEVPQNLSASRPQDRQFILSSKKLLLSDSGFYLCASPTGGSGNTIYFGEGSWLTVV.

The CDR3 loop is CASTPQGGLNTEAFF. The CDR3 region has the DNA TGTGCCAGCACCCCCCAAGGAGGGTTGAACACTGAAGCTTTCTTT. J is TRBJ1-1 and V is TRBV27; D is unclear. Germline CDR1 reads MNHEY; CDR2 reads SMNVEV (reference sequence). CDR3 length: 15 amino acids. Trimming removed 7 bases from V and 0 bases from J, with 15 bases in between.

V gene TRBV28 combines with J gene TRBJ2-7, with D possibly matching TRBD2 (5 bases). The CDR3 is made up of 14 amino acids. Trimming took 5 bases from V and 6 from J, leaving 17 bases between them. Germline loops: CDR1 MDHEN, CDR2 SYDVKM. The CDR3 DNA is TGTGCCAGCAGTCCCCTCAGAGTTAGCGCCGAGCAGTACTTC. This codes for CASSPLRVSAEQYF.

Here the CDR3 DNA reads TGTGCCAGCAGTTCCGGGACAGGGGGCGAAAAACTGTTTTTT. Amino acid sequence: CASSSGTGGEKLFF. The V call is TRBV11-2, the J call TRBJ1-4; 12 bases align to TRBD1. The CDR3 has 14 residues. CDR1 is SGHAT and CDR2 is FQNNGV in the germline V gene. The V gene end was trimmed by 6 bases and the J gene end by 8 bases; junction bases not matched to a gene: 4. The full variable domain, its missing parts supplied by reference TRBV11-2 and TRBJ1-4, is EAGVAQSPRYKIIEKRQSVAFWCNPISGHATLYWYQQILGQGPKLLIQFQNNGVVDDSQLPKDRFSAERLKGVDSTLKIQPAKLEDSAVYLCASSSGTGGEKLFFGSGTQLSVL.

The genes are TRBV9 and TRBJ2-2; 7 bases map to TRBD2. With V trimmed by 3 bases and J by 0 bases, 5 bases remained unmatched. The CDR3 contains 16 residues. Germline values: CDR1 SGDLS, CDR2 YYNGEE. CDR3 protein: CASSDTGTTNTGELFF. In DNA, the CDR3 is TGTGCCAGCAGCGATACCGGGACTACGAACACCGGGGAGCTGTTTTTT.

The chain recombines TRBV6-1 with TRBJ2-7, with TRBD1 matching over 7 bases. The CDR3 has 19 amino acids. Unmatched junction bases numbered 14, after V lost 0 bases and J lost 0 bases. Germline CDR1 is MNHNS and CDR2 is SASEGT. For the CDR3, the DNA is TGTGCCAGCAGTGAAGCGATAGGGGCGACAGGGCTGAACTCCTACGAGCAGTACTTC. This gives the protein CASSEAIGATGLNSYEQYF.

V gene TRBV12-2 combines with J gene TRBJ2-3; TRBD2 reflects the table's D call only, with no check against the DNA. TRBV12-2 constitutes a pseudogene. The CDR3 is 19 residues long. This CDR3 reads CASRLGGLAGGPGLNTQYF. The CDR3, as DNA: TGTGCAAGTCGCTTAGGAGGACTAGCGGGAGGGCCGGGCTTGAATACGCAGTATTTT.

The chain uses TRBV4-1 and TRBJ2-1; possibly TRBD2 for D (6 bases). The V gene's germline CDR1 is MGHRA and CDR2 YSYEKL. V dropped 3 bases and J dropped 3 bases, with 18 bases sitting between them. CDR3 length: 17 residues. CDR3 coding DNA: TGCGCCAGCAGCCAGAGGGTAGGAGCGGGCCTCTACAATGAGCAGTTCTTC. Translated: CASSQRVGAGLYNEQFF.

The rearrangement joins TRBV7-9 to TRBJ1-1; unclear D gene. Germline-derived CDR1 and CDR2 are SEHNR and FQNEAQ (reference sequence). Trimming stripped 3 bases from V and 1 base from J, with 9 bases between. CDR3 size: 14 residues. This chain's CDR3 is CASSFFLGNTEAFF. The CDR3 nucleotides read TGTGCCAGCAGCTTTTTTCTAGGGAACACTGAAGCTTTCTTT.

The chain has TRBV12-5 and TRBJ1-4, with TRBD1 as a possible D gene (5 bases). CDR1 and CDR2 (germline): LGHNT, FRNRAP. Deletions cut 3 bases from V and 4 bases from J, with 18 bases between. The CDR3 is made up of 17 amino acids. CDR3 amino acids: CASGFSVAFGGNEKLFF. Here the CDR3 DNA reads TGTGCTAGTGGTTTCAGTGTAGCCTTCGGGGGTAATGAAAAACTGTTTTTT.

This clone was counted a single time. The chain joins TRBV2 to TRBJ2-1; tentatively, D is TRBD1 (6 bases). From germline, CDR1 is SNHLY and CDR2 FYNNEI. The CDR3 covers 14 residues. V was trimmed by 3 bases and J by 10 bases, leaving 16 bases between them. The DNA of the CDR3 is TGTGCCAGCAGTGAGTACCGAACCGACAGGGAGCAGTTCTTC. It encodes CASSEYRTDREQFF.

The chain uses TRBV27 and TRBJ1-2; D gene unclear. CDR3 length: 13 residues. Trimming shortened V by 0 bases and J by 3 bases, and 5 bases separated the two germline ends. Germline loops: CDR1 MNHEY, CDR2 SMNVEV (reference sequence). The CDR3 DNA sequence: TGTGCCAGCAGTTTATCAGTCGACTATGGCTACACCTTC. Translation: CASSLSVDYGYTF.